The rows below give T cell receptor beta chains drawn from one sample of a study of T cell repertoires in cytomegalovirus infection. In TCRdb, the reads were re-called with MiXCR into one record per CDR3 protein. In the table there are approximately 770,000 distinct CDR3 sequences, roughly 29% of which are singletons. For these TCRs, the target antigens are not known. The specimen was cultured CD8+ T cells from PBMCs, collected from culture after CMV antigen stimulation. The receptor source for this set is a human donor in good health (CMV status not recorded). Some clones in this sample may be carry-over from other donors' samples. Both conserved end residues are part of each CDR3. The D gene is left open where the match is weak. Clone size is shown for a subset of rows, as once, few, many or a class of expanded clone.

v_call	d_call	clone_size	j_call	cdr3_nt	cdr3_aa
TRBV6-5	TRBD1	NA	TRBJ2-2	TGTGCCAGCAGTTACTCGGGTCCGGGACAGGGGGCGCGTCCAAGCACCGGGGAGCTGTTTTTT	CASSYSGPGQGARPSTGELFF
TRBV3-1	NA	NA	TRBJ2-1	TGTGCCAGCAGCCATGGGGGCCTGGGCAATGAGCAGTTCTTC	CASSHGGLGNEQFF
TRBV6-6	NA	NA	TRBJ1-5	TGTGCCAGCAATTGGTCGCCCACTGATGACATGGGGCAATCATTGTCCCAGCATTTT	CASNWSPTDDMGQSLSQHF
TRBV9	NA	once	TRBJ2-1	TGTGCCAGCAGCGCCTCCCGGGCCCCGGAGAGGAATGAGCAGTTCTTC	CASSASRAPERNEQFF
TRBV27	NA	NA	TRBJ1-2	TGTGCCAGCAGTTCCCGTCCTGTGAAAGGCTACACCTTC	CASSSRPVKGYTF
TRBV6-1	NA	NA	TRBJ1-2	TGTGCCAGCAGTACGGGGCCGGCGGTGGGCTACACCTTC	CASSTGPAVGYTF
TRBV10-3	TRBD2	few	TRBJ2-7	TGTGCCACACTAGCGGGGAGCTCCTACGAGCAGTACTTC	CATLAGSSYEQYF
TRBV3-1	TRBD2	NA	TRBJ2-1	TGTGCCAGCAGCCAAGCTTGGACTAGCGGGGTGGCGAATGAGCAGTTCTTC	CASSQAWTSGVANEQFF
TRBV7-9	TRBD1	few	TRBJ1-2	TGTGCCAGCAGCTTCGACGGACAGGGCGCTGGCTACACCTTC	CASSFDGQGAGYTF
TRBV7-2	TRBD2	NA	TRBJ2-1	TGTGCCAGCAGCACCGGGACTAGCGGGTACAATGAGCAGTTCTTC	CASSTGTSGYNEQFF
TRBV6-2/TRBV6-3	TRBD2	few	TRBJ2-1	TGTGCCAGCACACCCCTCCGGACTAGCGGGTTTGATTCTAGCTCCTACAATGAGCAGTTCTTC	CASTPLRTSGFDSSSYNEQFF
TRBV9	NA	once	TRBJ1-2	TGTGCCAGCAGCGAGACAGCTACCTATGGCTACACCTTC	CASSETATYGYTF
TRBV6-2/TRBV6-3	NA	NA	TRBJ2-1	TGTGCCAGCAGTTTCTTAGAAGGAGGCAATGAGCAGTTCTTC	CASSFLEGGNEQFF